The rows below give T cell receptor beta chains drawn from one sample of a study of T cell repertoires in cytomegalovirus infection. TCRdb processed the reads anew with MiXCR; each CDR3 protein has one entry. The sample shows roughly 120,000 distinct CDR3 sequences, over 30% of them seen only once. These receptors lack a known antigen. Sequenced material: CD8+ T cells from cultured PBMCs, taken from culture after CMV antigen stimulation. Every receptor here comes from a human donor in good health (CMV status not recorded). Some clones in this sample may be carry-over from other donors' samples. Each CDR3 is given with its conserved first and last residue. The D gene is left open where the match is weak. Not all rows give a size; the values are once, few, many and, for expanded clones, a class.

v_gene	d_gene	j_gene	abundance	CDR3aa	CDR3nt
TRBV6-5	-	TRBJ1-2	few	CASSYSITPSPNYGYTF	TGTGCCAGCAGTTACTCGATTACACCCTCTCCTAACTATGGCTACACCTTC
TRBV7-6	-	TRBJ2-7	-	CASSSRKGYEQYF	TGTGCCAGCAGCTCCCGGAAGGGGTACGAGCAGTACTTC
TRBV12-3/TRBV12-4	-	TRBJ2-3	-	CASTFTGSLDTQYF	TGTGCCAGCACCTTCACAGGGAGTCTCGATACGCAGTATTTT
TRBV11-2	-	TRBJ1-2	few	CASSLDGGLNGYTF	TGTGCCAGCAGCCTAGACGGGGGTTTAAATGGCTACACCTTC
TRBV3-1	-	TRBJ1-5	-	CASSQGRGYQPQHF	TGTGCCAGCAGCCAGGGCAGGGGTTATCAGCCCCAGCATTTT
TRBV4-1	TRBD2	TRBJ2-1	few	CASSDGGGSYNEQFF	TGCGCCAGCAGCGACGGCGGGGGATCCTACAATGAGCAGTTCTTC
TRBV2	-	TRBJ2-2	-	CASSESFVYPNTGELFF	TGTGCCAGCAGTGAAAGCTTCGTTTATCCGAACACCGGGGAGCTGTTTTTT
TRBV7-2	-	TRBJ2-5	-	CASSLFSDQETQYF	TGTGCCAGCAGCTTATTCTCGGATCAAGAGACCCAGTACTTC
TRBV2	TRBD1	TRBJ2-5	-	CASSETGNTSETQYF	TGTGCCAGCTCGGAGACAGGGAATACCTCGGAGACCCAGTACTTC
TRBV12-3/TRBV12-4	-	TRBJ1-3	-	CASRGDDGNTIYF	TGTGCCAGCAGAGGGGATGATGGAAACACCATATATTTT